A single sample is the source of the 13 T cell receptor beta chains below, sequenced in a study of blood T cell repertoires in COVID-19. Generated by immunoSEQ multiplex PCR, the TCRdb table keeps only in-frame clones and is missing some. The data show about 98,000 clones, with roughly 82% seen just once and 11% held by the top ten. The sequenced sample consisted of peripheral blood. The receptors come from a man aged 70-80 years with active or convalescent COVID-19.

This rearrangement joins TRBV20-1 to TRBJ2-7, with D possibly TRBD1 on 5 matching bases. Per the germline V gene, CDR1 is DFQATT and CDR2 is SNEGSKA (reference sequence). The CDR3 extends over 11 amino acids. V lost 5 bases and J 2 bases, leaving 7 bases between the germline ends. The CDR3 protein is CSAGAAYEQYF. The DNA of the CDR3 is TGCAGTGCTGGGGCCGCCTACGAGCAGTACTTC.

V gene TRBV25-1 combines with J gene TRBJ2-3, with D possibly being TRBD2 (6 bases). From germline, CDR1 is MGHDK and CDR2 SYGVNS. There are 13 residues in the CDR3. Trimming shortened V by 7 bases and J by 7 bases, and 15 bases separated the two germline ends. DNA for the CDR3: TGTGCCAGCACCGTAGGGAGGAGCTATACGCAGTATTTT. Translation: CASTVGRSYTQYF.

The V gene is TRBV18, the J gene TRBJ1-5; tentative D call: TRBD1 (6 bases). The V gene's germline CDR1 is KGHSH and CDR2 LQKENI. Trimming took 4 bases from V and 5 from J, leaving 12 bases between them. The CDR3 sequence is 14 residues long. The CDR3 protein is CASSLRGADQPQHF. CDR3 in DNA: TGTGCCAGCTCACTCAGGGGAGCGGATCAGCCCCAGCATTTT.

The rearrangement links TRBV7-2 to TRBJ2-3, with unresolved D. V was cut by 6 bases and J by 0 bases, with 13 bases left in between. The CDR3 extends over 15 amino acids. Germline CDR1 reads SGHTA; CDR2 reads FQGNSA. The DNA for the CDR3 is TGTGCCAGCAGAGTCAGGCGCGATAGCACAGATACGCAGTATTTT. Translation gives CASRVRRDSTDTQYF.

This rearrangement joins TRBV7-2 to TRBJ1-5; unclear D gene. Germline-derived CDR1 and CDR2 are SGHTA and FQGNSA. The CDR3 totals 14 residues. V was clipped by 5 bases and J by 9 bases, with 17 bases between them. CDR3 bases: TGTGCCAGCAGCCCCTCGTGGGAGGGCCGGCCCCAGCATTTT. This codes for CASSPSWEGRPQHF.

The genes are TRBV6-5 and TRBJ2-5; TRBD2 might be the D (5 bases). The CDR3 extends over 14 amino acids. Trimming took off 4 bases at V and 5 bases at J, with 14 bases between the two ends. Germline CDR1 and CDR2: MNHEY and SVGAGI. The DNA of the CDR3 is TGTGCCAGCAGTTTTGAGGGCCCCCGGGAGACCCAGTACTTC. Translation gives CASSFEGPRETQYF.

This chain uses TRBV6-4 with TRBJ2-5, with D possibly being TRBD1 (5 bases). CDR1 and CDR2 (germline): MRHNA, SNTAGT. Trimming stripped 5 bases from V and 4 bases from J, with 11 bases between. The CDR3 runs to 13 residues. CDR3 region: CASSIQVGETQYF. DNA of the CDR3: TGTGCCAGCAGTATACAGGTGGGAGAGACCCAGTACTTC.

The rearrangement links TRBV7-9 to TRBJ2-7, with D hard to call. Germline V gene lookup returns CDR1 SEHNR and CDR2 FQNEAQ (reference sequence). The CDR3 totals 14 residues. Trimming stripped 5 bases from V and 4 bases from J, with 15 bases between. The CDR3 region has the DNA TGTGCCAGCAGCAACTACGGCGGAATTTACGAGCAGTACTTC. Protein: CASSNYGGIYEQYF. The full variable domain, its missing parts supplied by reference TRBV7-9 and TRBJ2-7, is DTGVSQNPRHKITKRGQNVTFRCDPISEHNRLYWYRQTLGQGPEFLTYFQNEAQLEKSRLLSDRFSAERPKGSFSTLEIQRTEQGDSAMYLCASSNYGGIYEQYFGPGTRLTVT.

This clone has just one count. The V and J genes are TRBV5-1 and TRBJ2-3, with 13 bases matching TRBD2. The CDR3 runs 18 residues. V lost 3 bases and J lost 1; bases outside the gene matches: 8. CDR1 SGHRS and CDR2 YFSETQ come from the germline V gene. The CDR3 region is CASSSTSGGVRRTDTQYF. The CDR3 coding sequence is TGCGCCAGCAGCTCCACTAGCGGGGGGGTGCGACGCACAGATACGCAGTATTTT.

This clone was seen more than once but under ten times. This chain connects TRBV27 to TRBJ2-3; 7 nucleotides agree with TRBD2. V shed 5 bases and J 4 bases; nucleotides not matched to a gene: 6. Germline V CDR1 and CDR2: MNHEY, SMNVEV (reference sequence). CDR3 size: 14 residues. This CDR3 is CASSGRGGADTQYF. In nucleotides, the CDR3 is TGTGCCAGCAGTGGGAGGGGAGGGGCAGATACGCAGTATTTT.

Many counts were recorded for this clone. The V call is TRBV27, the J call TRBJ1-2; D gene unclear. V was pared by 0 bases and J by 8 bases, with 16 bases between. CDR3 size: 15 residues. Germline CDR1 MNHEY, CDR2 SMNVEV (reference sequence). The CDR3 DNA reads TGTGCCAGCAGTTTATCGGTTGGCCCAAGGGAGGGCTACACCTTC. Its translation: CASSLSVGPREGYTF.

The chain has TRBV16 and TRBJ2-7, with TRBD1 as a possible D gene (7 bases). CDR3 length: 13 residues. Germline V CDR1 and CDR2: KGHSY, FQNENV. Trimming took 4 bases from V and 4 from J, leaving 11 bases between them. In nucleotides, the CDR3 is TGTGCCAGCAGCCCAGGGGGGCGGTACGAGCAGTACTTC. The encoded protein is CASSPGGRYEQYF.

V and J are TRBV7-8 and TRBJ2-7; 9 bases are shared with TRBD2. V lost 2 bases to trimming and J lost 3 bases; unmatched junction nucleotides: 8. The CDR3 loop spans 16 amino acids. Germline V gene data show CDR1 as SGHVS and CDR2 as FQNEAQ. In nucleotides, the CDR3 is TGTGCCAGCAGCTTACTTTCTAGCGGGGTAGGCTACGAGCAGTACTTC. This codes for CASSLLSSGVGYEQYF.